The next 2 T cell receptor beta chains were all read from a single sample in a study of CD8+ T cells in alopecia areata. In each case, RNA was isolated and then reverse transcribed into cDNA as the sequencing template. TCRdb keeps only in-frame clones here, not all; method: immunoSEQ multiplex PCR. The profile covers 270,000 or so clones, none occurring a single time. Pooled cells of cutaneous lymph node origin were sorted on CD4, CD8alpha, NKG2D, NKG2ACE and other markers. The sample was CD4+ T cells sorted from a lymph node. These receptors came from a C3H/HeJ mouse with alopecia areata. The MHC haplotype recorded for the strain is H2-k.

Comments on this clone: Gene names are the mouse ones. The read gets to within 4 residues of the CDR3 end, and the germline J gene fills in the rest. The genes are TRBV13-3 and TRBJ2-1; D uncertain. Germline V gives CDR1 NNHDY, CDR2 SYVADS. This CDR3 spans 14 amino acids. V lost 2 bases to trimming and J lost 0 bases, with 6 bases between them. Incomplete CDR3 DNA: TGTGCCAGCAGTGACAGATCTAACTATGCT. This sequence encodes CASSDRSNYA. The whole CDR3 reads CASSDRSNYAEQFF.

A word on this clone: Germline and genes: mouse. The missing CDR3 end, 4 residues past where the read stops, is filled in from the germline J gene. This same CDR3 is encoded by further DNA sequences in the sample. The chain uses TRBV1 and TRBJ1-2; TRBD1 matches at 7 bases. Trimming removed 3 bases from V and 4 bases from J; junction bases left unmatched: 5. The CDR3 spans 14 residues. Germline V lookup: CDR1 NSQYPW, CDR2 LRSPGD (reference sequence). The CDR3: CTCSATGTGSDYTF. CDR3 bases read: TGCACCTGCAGTGCGACAGGGACCGGCTCC.